These 30 T cell receptor beta chains share one sample of origin, sequenced in a study of blood T cell repertoires in COVID-19. The assay was immunoSEQ multiplex PCR, and TCRdb's table has in-frame clones only and misses some. The sample has about 290,000 clones, around four fifths seen once. Input material: peripheral blood. The receptors come from a woman aged 45-60 years with active or convalescent COVID-19.

The chain employs TRBV28 and TRBJ1-6; possibly TRBD1 for D (5 bases). V dropped 4 bases and J dropped 0 bases, with 19 bases sitting between them. The germline CDR1 and CDR2 sequences are MDHEN and SYDVKM. The CDR3 has 19 residues. The CDR3 region is CASSSFAQGDSSYNSPLHF. CDR3 in DNA: TGTGCCAGCAGTTCCTTCGCGCAGGGCGATAGCTCCTATAATTCACCCCTCCACTTT.

The V call is TRBV14, the J call TRBJ1-4; possible D gene TRBD1, 5 bases. Trimming removed 1 base at V and 11 bases at J, with 20 bases between. This CDR3 is built from 16 residues. Germline V gene data show CDR1 as SGHDN and CDR2 as FVKESK. The DNA for the CDR3 is TGTGCCAGCAGCCAAGTTGATAGGGGCCGCGCGGGGAAACTGTTTTTT. Translation gives CASSQVDRGRAGKLFF. Based on the CDR3 plus reference TRBV14 and TRBJ1-4, the full variable domain is EAGVTQFPSHSVIEKGQTVTLRCDPISGHDNLYWYRRVMGKEIKFLLHFVKESKQDESGMPNNRFLAERTGGTYSTLKVQPAELEDSGVYFCASSQVDRGRAGKLFFGSGTQLSVL.

The chain has TRBV27 and TRBJ1-6; TRBD1 aligns across 7 bases. The CDR3 covers 16 residues. The germline gives CDR1 MNHEY, CDR2 SMNVEV (reference sequence). The V segment lost 3 bases and the J segment 2 bases; nucleotides outside the gene matches: 4. The CDR3 sequence is CASSFTGVAYNSPLHF. In DNA, the CDR3 is TGTGCCAGCAGTTTCACAGGGGTGGCCTATAATTCACCCCTCCACTTT.

The chain uses TRBV13 and TRBJ1-3; 8 bases are a match to TRBD1. V lost 7 bases, J lost 11 bases, and 13 bases stayed unmatched. CDR1 and CDR2 (germline): PRHDT, FYEKMQ (reference sequence). The CDR3 is 14 residues long. CDR3 DNA: TGTGCCAGCACCACAGGGGGGATTCCGGACGCCATATATTTT. Translation: CASTTGGIPDAIYF.

Concerning this clone itself: The sample has other DNA sequences that encode this CDR3 too. V usage is TRBV2 and J usage is TRBJ1-2; TRBD1 is a possible D gene (5 bases). The CDR3 has 14 amino acids. Germline CDR1 SNHLY, CDR2 FYNNEI. With 3 bases removed from V and 3 bases from J, the gap between germline ends came to 11 bases. The CDR3 DNA follows: TGTGCCAGCAGTGATACGGGCAGGGACTATGGCTACACCTTC. Amino acid sequence: CASSDTGRDYGYTF.

This clone has only one observation. The chain recombines TRBV5-1 with TRBJ2-5; possible D gene TRBD2, 5 bases. From germline, CDR1 is SGHRS and CDR2 YFSETQ. V was clipped by 4 bases and J by 4 bases, with 14 bases between them. The CDR3 consists of 14 residues. The DNA of the CDR3 is TGCGCCAGCAGCCCGGAGGCGGTTAGAGAGACCCAGTACTTC. Amino acids: CASSPEAVRETQYF.

This chain connects TRBV2 to TRBJ2-2; the D gene is possibly TRBD1 (6 bases). Trimming pared 10 bases from V and 6 bases from J, leaving 21 bases between. The CDR3 is 15 residues long. The germline gives CDR1 SNHLY, CDR2 FYNNEI. The chain's CDR3 is CATTRVLEGAGELFF. CDR3 DNA sequence: TGTGCCACGACCCGGGTCCTCGAGGGGGCCGGGGAGCTGTTTTTT.

This clone was picked up one time. This chain joins TRBV19 and TRBJ2-3; 12 bases are shared with TRBD2. This CDR3 contains 15 residues. The ends lost 5 bases at V and 7 bases at J; junction bases unmatched: 7. Germline CDR1 is LNHDA and CDR2 is SQIVND (reference sequence). The CDR3 region is CASSVTSGSSYTQYF. The DNA for the CDR3 is TGTGCCAGTAGTGTGACTAGCGGGAGTTCATATACGCAGTATTTT. Full variable domain (remainder filled in from reference TRBV19 and TRBJ2-3): DGGITQSPKYLFRKEGQNVTLSCEQNLNHDAMYWYRQDPGQGLRLIYYSQIVNDFQKGDIAEGYSVSREKKESFPLTVTSAQKNPTAFYLCASSVTSGSSYTQYFGPGTRLTVL.

V is TRBV4-1 and J is TRBJ1-5; possible D gene TRBD1, 5 bases. This CDR3 is 17 amino acids long. Trimming took off 0 bases at V and 0 bases at J, with 12 bases between the two ends. Germline V gene sequence: CDR1 MGHRA, CDR2 YSYEKL. CDR3 sequence (DNA): TGCGCCAGCAGCCAAGATCTACAGGCCGATAGCAATCAGCCCCAGCATTTT. Protein sequence: CASSQDLQADSNQPQHF.

The rearrangement uses TRBV4-1 and TRBJ1-2; TRBD1 matches 10 bases. J lost 8 bases, V lost 4 bases, and 7 bases had no gene match. The CDR3 length is 14 residues. Germline V gene data show CDR1 as MGHRA and CDR2 as YSYEKL. The CDR3 sequence: CASSRSGQGPGYTF. The CDR3 DNA reads as TGCGCCAGCAGCCGCTCGGGACAGGGGCCCGGCTACACCTTC.

The CDR3 reads CASGFSGSSYEQYF. The CDR3 DNA sequence: TGTGCTAGTGGTTTTTCGGGGTCCTCCTACGAGCAGTACTTC. The chain joins TRBV12-5 to TRBJ2-7; possible D gene TRBD2, 5 bases. The germline CDR1 and CDR2 sequences are LGHNT and FRNRAP. V lost 3 bases and J lost 0, with 9 bases in between. The CDR3 has 14 amino acids.

The J gene is TRBJ2-1, the V gene TRBV6-5; 12 bases are shared with TRBD2. Germline CDR1 is MNHEY and CDR2 is SVGAGI. J gave up 7 bases and V 5 bases, and 6 bases lay outside the gene matches. The CDR3 sequence is 15 residues long. The CDR3 DNA reads TGTGCCAGCAGTCAGCTAGCGGGAGGGGTTAATGAGCAGTTCTTC. Protein product: CASSQLAGGVNEQFF.

This chain joins TRBV19 and TRBJ1-2; TRBD1 is a possible D gene (6 bases). CDR1 is LNHDA and CDR2 is SQIVND in the germline V gene (reference sequence). This CDR3 spans 16 amino acids. V was trimmed by 3 bases and J by 4 bases, leaving 18 bases between them. CDR3 region: CASSMRAGVPSYGYTF. In nucleotides, the CDR3 is TGTGCCAGTAGTATGCGGGCAGGGGTTCCTAGCTATGGCTACACCTTC.

This chain uses TRBV7-2 with TRBJ1-1; possible D gene TRBD1, 6 bases. Trimming removed 7 bases at V and 7 bases at J, with 16 bases between. The germline gives CDR1 SGHTA, CDR2 FQGNSA. The CDR3 contains 13 residues. The CDR3 DNA sequence: TGTGCCAGCAACCATAATTCAGGGGATGAAGCTTTCTTT. Protein sequence: CASNHNSGDEAFF.

For this clone: Additional DNA sequences in this sample encode the identical CDR3. The chain recombines TRBV6-4 with TRBJ2-1, with 7 nucleotides matching TRBD2. Trimming cost V 4 bases and J 9 bases; bases outside gene matches: 9. This CDR3 region has 14 residues. CDR1 is MRHNA, CDR2 SNTAGT, per germline. The CDR3 protein is CASSVVSGEGEQFF. CDR3 in DNA: TGTGCCAGCAGTGTAGTTTCTGGGGAGGGTGAGCAGTTCTTC.

The rearrangement links TRBV2 to TRBJ1-1; TRBD1 is a possible D gene (5 bases). Germline CDR1 and CDR2: SNHLY and FYNNEI. V gave up 5 bases and J gave up 8 bases, with 15 bases separating them. The CDR3 has 13 residues. The DNA for the CDR3 is TGTGCCAGCAGTACCCGTGGGAGGGACGAAGCTTTCTTT. Translation: CASSTRGRDEAFF.

The chain uses TRBV18 and TRBJ1-1, with TRBD1 as a possible D gene (6 bases). V was shortened by 1 base and J by 6 bases, with 21 bases between the two germline ends. CDR3 length equals 17 residues. Germline CDR1 is KGHSH and CDR2 is LQKENI. CDR3 region: CASSPRPGGASQPEAFF. The CDR3 nucleotides read TGTGCCAGCTCACCACGACCGGGGGGCGCGAGCCAGCCTGAAGCTTTCTTT.

The chain joins TRBV15 to TRBJ2-3; TRBD1 might be the D (6 bases). CDR3 length equals 13 residues. Germline CDR1 reads LNHNV; CDR2 reads YYDKDF (reference sequence). The ends were cut back, 1 base at V and 12 bases at J, with 14 bases in the middle. CDR3 nucleotides: TGTGCCACCAGCAGAGTTTCACAGGGTCATCAGTATTTT. Residues: CATSRVSQGHQYF.

The gene calls are TRBV7-2 and TRBJ2-1; the match to TRBD1 covers 9 bases. Germline V CDR1 and CDR2: SGHTA, FQGNSA. The V gene end was trimmed by 0 bases and the J gene end by 8 bases; junction bases not matched to a gene: 8. This CDR3 region has 16 residues. The CDR3 DNA follows: TGTGCCAGCAGCTTAGCGGCAGGACAGGGGTTGGATGAGCAGTTCTTC. Its translation is CASSLAAGQGLDEQFF. Filled out from reference TRBV7-2 and TRBJ2-1, the complete variable domain reads GAGVSQSPSNKVTEKGKDVELRCDPISGHTALYWYRQSLGQGLEFLIYFQGNSAPDKSGLPSDRFSAERTGGSVSTLTIQRTQQEDSAVYLCASSLAAGQGLDEQFFGPGTRLTVL.

The chain couples TRBV18 to TRBJ2-7; D is possibly TRBD1 (7 bases). CDR3 size: 16 residues. Germline lookup yields CDR1 KGHSH and CDR2 LQKENI. Trimming took off 3 bases at V and 4 bases at J, with 19 bases between the two ends. The CDR3 DNA is TGTGCCAGCTCACCTCCCGGTCAGGGGGGTGGTTACGAGCAGTACTTC. Translated: CASSPPGQGGGYEQYF.

V gene TRBV27 combines with J gene TRBJ2-6; TRBD1 aligns across 8 bases. V lost 0 bases and J lost 0; bases outside the gene matches: 7. The length of the CDR3 is 19 residues. Per germline, CDR1 MNHEY and CDR2 SMNVEV (reference sequence). CDR3 in amino acids: CASSLSFGTGFSGANVLTF. The CDR3 DNA sequence: TGTGCCAGCAGTTTATCCTTCGGGACAGGCTTCTCTGGGGCCAACGTCCTGACTTTC.

V and J are TRBV19 and TRBJ2-1, with D unclear. Looked up from germline, CDR1 is LNHDA and CDR2 is SQIVND (reference sequence). Trimming removed 8 bases at V and 5 bases at J, with 13 bases between. This CDR3 spans 13 amino acids. CDR3 protein: CASGYWRDNEQFF. CDR3 in DNA: TGTGCCAGTGGGTATTGGAGAGACAATGAGCAGTTCTTC.

CDR3 region: CAITATAPTGELFF. Here the CDR3 DNA reads TGTGCCATCACCGCGACAGCACCTACCGGGGAGCTGTTTTTT. J is TRBJ2-2 and V is TRBV10-3, with D possibly being TRBD1 (5 bases). Germline V CDR1 and CDR2: ENHRY, SYGVKD. Trimming removed 7 bases from V and 5 bases from J, with 14 bases in between. The CDR3 is 14 amino acids.

This clone showed up just once. The chain combines TRBV6-5 with TRBJ2-7; 8 nucleotides agree with TRBD1. This CDR3 spans 14 amino acids. V trimming: 4 bases; J trimming: 1 base; junction bases outside the gene matches: 3. Germline CDR1 reads MNHEY; CDR2 reads SVGAGI. The CDR3 DNA follows: TGTGCCAGCAGTTCCTGGGACAGGTCCTACGAGCAGTACTTC. Protein sequence: CASSSWDRSYEQYF.

The chain has TRBV14 and TRBJ1-1, with D tentatively TRBD1 (5 bases). Trimming pared 3 bases from V and 0 bases from J, leaving 14 bases between. The CDR3 is 16 residues long. Germline assignment: CDR1 SGHDN and CDR2 FVKESK. The CDR3: CASSHRAGPMNTEAFF. The CDR3 bases are TGTGCCAGCAGCCACAGGGCAGGGCCGATGAACACTGAAGCTTTCTTT.

V gene TRBV25-1 combines with J gene TRBJ1-2; unclear D gene. Deletions cut 2 bases from V and 7 bases from J, with 20 bases between. The CDR3 sequence is 16 residues long. Germline V lookup: CDR1 MGHDK, CDR2 SYGVNS. CDR3 sequence: CASSELTGRGMLGYTF. CDR3 nucleotide sequence: TGTGCCAGCAGTGAACTAACCGGGCGGGGAATGCTTGGCTACACCTTC.

This sequence joins TRBV3-1 (or the pseudogene TRBV3-2) and TRBJ2-2, with 8 bases identical to TRBD1. This CDR3 is built from 15 residues. V gave up 5 bases and J gave up 4 bases; unmatched junction bases: 6. Germline V CDR1 and CDR2: LGHDT, YNNKEL (reference sequence). For the CDR3, the DNA is TGTGCCAGCAGCGCCCGGACAGGGTTCACCGGGGAGCTGTTTTTT. Translating it yields CASSARTGFTGELFF.

The V call is TRBV6-5, the J call TRBJ1-1; no firm D call. Germline CDR1 reads MNHEY; CDR2 reads SVGAGI. V shed 2 bases and J shed 1 base, with 8 bases lying between them. The CDR3 contains 14 residues. The CDR3 DNA reads as TGTGCCAGCAGTTACGGCCCGGGGAACACTGAAGCTTTCTTT. Amino acid sequence: CASSYGPGNTEAFF.

The chain is built from TRBV11-1 and TRBJ2-7; possible D gene TRBD2, 6 bases. V lost 5 bases and J lost 0, with 14 bases in between. The CDR3 loop spans 15 amino acids. Per the germline V gene, CDR1 is SGHAT and CDR2 is FQDESV (reference sequence). This CDR3 reads CASSRTTRSSYEQYF. DNA of the CDR3: TGTGCCAGCAGCCGGACTACGCGGAGCTCCTACGAGCAGTACTTC.

The chain has TRBV19 and TRBJ2-1, with 7 bases identical to TRBD1. CDR1 is LNHDA and CDR2 is SQIVND in the germline V gene (reference sequence). V shed 1 base, J shed 0 bases, and the junction held 3 bases outside the gene matches. The CDR3 length is 16 residues. Here the CDR3 DNA reads TGTGCCAGTAGTATAGGGGGGACAGTCTCCTACAATGAGCAGTTCTTC. Protein sequence: CASSIGGTVSYNEQFF.